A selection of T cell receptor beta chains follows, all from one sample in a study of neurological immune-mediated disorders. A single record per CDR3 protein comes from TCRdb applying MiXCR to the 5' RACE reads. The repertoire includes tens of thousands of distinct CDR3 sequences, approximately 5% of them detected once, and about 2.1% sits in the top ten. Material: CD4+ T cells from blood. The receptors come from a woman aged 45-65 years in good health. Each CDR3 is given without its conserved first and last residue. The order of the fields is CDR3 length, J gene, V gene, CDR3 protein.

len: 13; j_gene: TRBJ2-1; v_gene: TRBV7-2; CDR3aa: ASSAGQGSKSEQF
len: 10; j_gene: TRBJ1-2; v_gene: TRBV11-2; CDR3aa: ASSLDTYGYT
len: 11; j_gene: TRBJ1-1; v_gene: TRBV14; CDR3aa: ASSQDNRVQAF
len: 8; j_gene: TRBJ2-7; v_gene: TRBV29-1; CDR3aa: SVDRVEQY
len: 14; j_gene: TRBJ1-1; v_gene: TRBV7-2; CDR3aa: ASSATSGTVNTEAF
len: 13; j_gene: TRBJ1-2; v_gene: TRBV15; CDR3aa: ATSVDGTGASGYT
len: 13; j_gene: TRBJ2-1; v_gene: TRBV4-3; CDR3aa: ASSQVQGSFDEQF
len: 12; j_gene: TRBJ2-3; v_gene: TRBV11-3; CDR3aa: ASSRRGGADTQY
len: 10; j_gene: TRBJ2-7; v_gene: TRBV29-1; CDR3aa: SVDDSSYEQY
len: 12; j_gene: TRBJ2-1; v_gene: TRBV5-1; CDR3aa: ASSFNTGNNEQF
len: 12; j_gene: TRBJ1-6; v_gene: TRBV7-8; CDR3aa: ASSLGQYDSPLH
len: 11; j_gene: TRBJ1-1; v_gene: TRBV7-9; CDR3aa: ASSSNSGTEAF
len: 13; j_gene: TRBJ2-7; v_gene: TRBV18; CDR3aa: ASSPGNRLGYEQY
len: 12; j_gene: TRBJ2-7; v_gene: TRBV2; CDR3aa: ASSGTSGIGEQY
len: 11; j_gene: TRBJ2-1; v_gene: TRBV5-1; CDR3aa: ASSLVVRNEQF
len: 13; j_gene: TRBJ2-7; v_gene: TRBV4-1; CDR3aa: ASSQGPAGSYEQY
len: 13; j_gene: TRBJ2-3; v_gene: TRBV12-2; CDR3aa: ASRLAPGGTDTQY
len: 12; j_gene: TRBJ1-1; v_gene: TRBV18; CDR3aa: ASSSTRAGTEAF
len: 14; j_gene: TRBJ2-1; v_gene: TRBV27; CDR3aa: ASSLGGAPPVVEQF
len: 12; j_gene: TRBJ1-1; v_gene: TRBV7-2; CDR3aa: ASSVQGANTEAF
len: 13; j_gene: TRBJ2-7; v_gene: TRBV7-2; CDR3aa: ASSLDRGRLYEQY
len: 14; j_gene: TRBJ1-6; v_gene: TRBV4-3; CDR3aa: ASSQDWQGFNSPLH
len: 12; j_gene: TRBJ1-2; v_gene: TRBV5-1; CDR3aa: ASSPRDSNYGYT
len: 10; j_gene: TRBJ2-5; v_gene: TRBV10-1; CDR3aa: ASSEIGETQY
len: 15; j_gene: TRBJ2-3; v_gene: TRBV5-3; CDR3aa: ARITWLRLLATDTQY
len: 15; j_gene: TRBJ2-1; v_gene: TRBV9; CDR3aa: ASSPHTLAGGNNEQF
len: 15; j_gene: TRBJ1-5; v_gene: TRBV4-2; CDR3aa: ASSQIYRGTKNQPQH
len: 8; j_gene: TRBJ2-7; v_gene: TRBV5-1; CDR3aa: ASSFYEQY
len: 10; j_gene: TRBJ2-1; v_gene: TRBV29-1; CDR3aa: SGAGSYNEQF
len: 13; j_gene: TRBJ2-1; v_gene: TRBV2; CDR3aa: ASSEYGTSNNEQF
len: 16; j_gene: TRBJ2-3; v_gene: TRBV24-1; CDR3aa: ATSTTPFSEASTDTQY
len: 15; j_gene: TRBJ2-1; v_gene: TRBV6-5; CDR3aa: ASSYSFSQGVGNEQF
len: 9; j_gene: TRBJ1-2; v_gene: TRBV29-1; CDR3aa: SAGTGLGYT
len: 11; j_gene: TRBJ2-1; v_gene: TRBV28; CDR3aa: ASSRQTYNEQF
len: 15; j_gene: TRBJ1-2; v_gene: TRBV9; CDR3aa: ASSVAPGQDANYGYT
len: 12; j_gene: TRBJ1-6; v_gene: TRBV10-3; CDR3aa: AISDSDGRVALH
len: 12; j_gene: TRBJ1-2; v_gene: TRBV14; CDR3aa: ASSSLQGADGYT
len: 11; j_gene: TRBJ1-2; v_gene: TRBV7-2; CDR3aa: ASSPGSVGGYT
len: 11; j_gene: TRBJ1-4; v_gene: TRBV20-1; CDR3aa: SASAGGGEKLF
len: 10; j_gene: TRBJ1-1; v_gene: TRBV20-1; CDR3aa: SAGRGRGFPF
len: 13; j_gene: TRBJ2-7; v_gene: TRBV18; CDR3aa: ASSPLDSPGGEQY
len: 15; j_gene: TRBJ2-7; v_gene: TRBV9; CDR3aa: ASSVGGLVDRSYEQY
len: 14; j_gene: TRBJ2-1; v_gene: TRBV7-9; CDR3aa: ASSRTGGPGRNEQF
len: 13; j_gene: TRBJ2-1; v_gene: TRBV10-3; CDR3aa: AISDASSSYNEQF
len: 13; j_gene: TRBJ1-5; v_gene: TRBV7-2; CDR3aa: ASSLVGGLDQPQH
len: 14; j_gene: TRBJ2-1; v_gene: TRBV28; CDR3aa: ASRPLLAGQNNEQF
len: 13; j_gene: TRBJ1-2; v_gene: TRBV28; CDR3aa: ASRPPTGGRYGYT
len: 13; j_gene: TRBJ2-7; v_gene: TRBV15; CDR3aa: ATSEGRQGSYEQY
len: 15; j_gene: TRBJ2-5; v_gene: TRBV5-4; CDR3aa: ASSSRTSGRPQETQY
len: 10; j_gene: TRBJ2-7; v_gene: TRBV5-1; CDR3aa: ASSRTAGEQY
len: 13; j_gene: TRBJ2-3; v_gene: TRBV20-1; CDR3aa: SANLPRGTTDTQY
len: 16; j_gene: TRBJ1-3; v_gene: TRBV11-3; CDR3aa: ASSLGRDREYSGNTIY
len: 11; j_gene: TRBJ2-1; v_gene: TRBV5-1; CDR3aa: ASSLDQGYEQF
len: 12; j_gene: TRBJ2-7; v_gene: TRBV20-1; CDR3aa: SAISGRLPYEQY